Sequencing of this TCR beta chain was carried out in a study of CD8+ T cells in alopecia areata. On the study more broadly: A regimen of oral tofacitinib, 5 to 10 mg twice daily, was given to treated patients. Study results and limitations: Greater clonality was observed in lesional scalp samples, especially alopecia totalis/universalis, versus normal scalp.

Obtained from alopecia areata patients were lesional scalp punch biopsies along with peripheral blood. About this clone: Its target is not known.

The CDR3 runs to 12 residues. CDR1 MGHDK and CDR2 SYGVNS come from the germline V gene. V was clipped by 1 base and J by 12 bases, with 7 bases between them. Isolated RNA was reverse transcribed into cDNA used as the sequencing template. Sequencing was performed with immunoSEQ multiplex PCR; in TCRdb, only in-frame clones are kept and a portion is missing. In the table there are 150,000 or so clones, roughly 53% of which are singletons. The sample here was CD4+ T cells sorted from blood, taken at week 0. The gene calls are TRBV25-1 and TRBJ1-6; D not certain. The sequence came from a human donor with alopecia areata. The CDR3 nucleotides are TGTGCCAGCAGTGAATCCTGGGGACCCCTCCACTTT. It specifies CASSESWGPLHF.